This T cell receptor (beta chain) was identified during a study of cytomegalovirus exposure and HLA in healthy donors. 60 Vbeta and 13 Jbeta primers were used in PCR. Libraries were prepared by immunoSEQ multiplex PCR; TCRdb keeps only in-frame clonotypes and omits some of them. The sample has 150,000 to 200,000 clones, 82% seen once. General study results and limits: Several of the most significant clusters appeared linked to common viral pathogens, based on a later analysis. Most of the TCR beta V segments (in an earlier analysis) were productive either about 87% or about 30% of the time.

V shed 0 bases and J shed 4 bases, with 7 bases lying between them. The CDR3 extends over 14 amino acids. CDR1 and CDR2 (germline): SGHRS, YFSETQ. This clone showed up just a few times. The target antigen is unknown. Source material: PBMCs. The rearrangement uses TRBV5-1 and TRBJ1-4, with D maybe TRBD1 (5 bases). This clonotype was obtained from a man aged 35 to 55 in good health and CMV-seronegative. The CDR3 region is CASSLGDFNEKLFF. The CDR3 bases are TGCGCCAGCAGCTTGGGGGACTTTAATGAAAAACTGTTTTTT. The variable domain in full, with the rest retrieved from reference TRBV5-1 and TRBJ1-4, is KAGVTQTPRYLIKTRGQQVTLSCSPISGHRSVSWYQQTPGQGLQFLFEYFSETQRNKGNFPGRFSGRQFSNSRSEMNVSTLELGDSALYLCASSLGDFNEKLFFGSGTQLSVL.